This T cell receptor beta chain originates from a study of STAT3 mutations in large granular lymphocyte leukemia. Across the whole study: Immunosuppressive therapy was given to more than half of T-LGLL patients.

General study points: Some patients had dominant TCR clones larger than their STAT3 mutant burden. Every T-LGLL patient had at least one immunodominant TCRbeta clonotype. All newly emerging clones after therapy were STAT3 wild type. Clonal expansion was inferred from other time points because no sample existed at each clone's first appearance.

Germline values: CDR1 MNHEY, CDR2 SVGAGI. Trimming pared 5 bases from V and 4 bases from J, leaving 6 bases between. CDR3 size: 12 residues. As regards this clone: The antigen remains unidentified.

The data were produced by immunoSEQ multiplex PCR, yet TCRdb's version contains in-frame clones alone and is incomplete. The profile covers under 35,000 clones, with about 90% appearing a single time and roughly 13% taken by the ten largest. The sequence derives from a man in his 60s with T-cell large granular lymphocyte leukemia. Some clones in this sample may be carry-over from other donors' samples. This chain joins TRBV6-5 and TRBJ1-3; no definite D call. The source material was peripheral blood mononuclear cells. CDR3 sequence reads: CASSNRGNTIYF. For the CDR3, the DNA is TGTGCCAGCAGTAACCGGGGAAACACCATATATTTT.